This T cell receptor beta chain comes out of a study of blood T cell repertoires in COVID-19. Clones were sequenced by immunoSEQ multiplex PCR, and TCRdb holds only the in-frame ones, with some missing. The sample includes 150,000 to 200,000 clones, around 93% of them seen just once. The clonotype originates from a man aged 25-40 years with COVID-19, enrolled during active disease. Sequencing was performed on peripheral blood.

The CDR3 DNA reads TGTGCCATCAGTGACTTGCAGGGGCATAATTCACCCCTCCACTTT. It codes for CAISDLQGHNSPLHF. The gene calls are TRBV10-3 and TRBJ1-6, with TRBD1 as a possible D gene (6 bases). The CDR3 contains 15 residues. Germline lookup yields CDR1 ENHRY and CDR2 SYGVKD. With 3 bases removed from V and 5 bases from J, the gap between germline ends came to 11 bases.